The T cell receptor beta chain described here comes from a study of blood T cells in healthy people across ages. Regarding the study as a whole: Investigators viewed diversity estimates from one million T cells as underestimates, the study reported.

Together with a sample-barcoded 5' primer, a J-beta primer mix was included in a second PCR lasting about 6 to 11 cycles. Each cDNA molecule was tagged by a template-switch adaptor that had 12 random nucleotides. Using its own MiXCR run on the 5' RACE reads, TCRdb lists one record per CDR3 protein. The data show fewer than 950,000 distinct CDR3 sequences, approximately 55% seen once. Healthy Caucasians from Russia aged roughly 6 to 95 served as donors. Extractions gave at least 5.5 micrograms of total RNA per sample. This clonotype has more than one count but fewer than ten. What it recognizes is unknown. The CDR3 has 14 residues. CDR1 is SGHRS, CDR2 YFSETQ, per germline.

This TCR derives from an elderly man in good health. Sequenced input: blood. The chain carries TRBV5-1 and TRBJ2-1; D may be TRBD2 (5 bases). With the DNA end fitting TRBJ2-7 better, the J assignment may be wrong. CDR3 loop: CASSREPSYNEQYF. The CDR3 DNA follows: TGCGCCAGCAGCAGGGAGCCTTCCTACAATGAGCAGTACTTC.